The 31 T cell receptor beta chains below all came from one sample that was sequenced in a study of blood T cell repertoires in COVID-19. Libraries were prepared by immunoSEQ multiplex PCR; TCRdb keeps only in-frame clonotypes and omits some of them. The sample yields some 270,000 clones, roughly nine tenths seen once. The material sequenced was PBMCs or T cells enriched from blood (not recorded which). These receptor sequences come from a woman in her sixties who had recovered from COVID-19.

The rearrangement links TRBV28 to TRBJ1-2; D gene ambiguous. With 3 bases removed from V and 5 bases from J, the gap between germline ends came to 13 bases. This CDR3 is 14 amino acids long. Germline loops: CDR1 MDHEN, CDR2 SYDVKM. Here the CDR3 DNA reads TGTGCCAGCAGTTTCCACGGGGAGGGATATGGCTACACCTTC. The encoded protein is CASSFHGEGYGYTF.

The chain couples TRBV10-3 to TRBJ2-7; 10 bases line up with TRBD1. This CDR3 has 17 residues. CDR1 and CDR2 from the germline V gene are ENHRY and SYGVKD. The trim removed 11 bases at V and 0 bases at J, leaving 16 bases unmatched. The DNA for the CDR3 is TGTGCCGCCGATGACCGGGACAGGGGACCGAGCTCCTACGAGCAGTACTTC. This gives the protein CAADDRDRGPSSYEQYF.

The chain carries TRBV10-2 and TRBJ2-7; TRBD2 might be the D (5 bases). CDR1 WSHSY and CDR2 SAAADI come from the germline V gene. This CDR3 spans 12 amino acids. Trimming stripped 2 bases from V and 3 bases from J, with 5 bases between. The CDR3 sequence: CASSESGYEQYF. The CDR3 region has the DNA TGCGCCAGCAGTGAGAGCGGCTACGAGCAGTACTTC.

This clone occurred once. This chain links TRBV5-1 with TRBJ2-3; TRBD2 is a possible D gene (6 bases). This CDR3 is built from 14 residues. Deletions cut 2 bases from V and 6 bases from J, with 13 bases between. Germline V gene sequence: CDR1 SGHRS, CDR2 YFSETQ. CDR3 nucleotides: TGCGCCAGCAGCTTAGGAGGGGAGGAGGATACGCAGTATTTT. As protein: CASSLGGEEDTQYF.

This clone showed up just once. The gene calls are TRBV5-6 and TRBJ2-1; tentative D call: TRBD2 (6 bases). This CDR3 has 13 residues. V was clipped by 7 bases and J by 7 bases, with 15 bases between them. Looked up from germline, CDR1 is SGHDT and CDR2 is YYEEEE. The CDR3, as DNA: TGTGCCAGCCAAAGGCGGGAACGGAATGAGCAGTTCTTC. This codes for CASQRRERNEQFF.

CDR3: CAISSTSLGSNEQFF. In DNA form, the CDR3 reads TGTGCCATCAGTTCGACTAGCCTTGGGAGTAATGAGCAGTTCTTC. The chain combines TRBV10-3 with TRBJ2-1, with 7 bases lining up with TRBD2. The CDR3 totals 15 residues. V trimming: 5 bases; J trimming: 7 bases; junction bases outside the gene matches: 11. Germline CDR1 ENHRY, CDR2 SYGVKD.

The chain carries TRBV29-1 and TRBJ2-7; possibly TRBD1 for D (5 bases). The CDR3 is 12 residues long. Germline CDR1 reads SQVTM; CDR2 reads ANQGSEA. Trimming pared 4 bases from V and 5 bases from J, leaving 12 bases between. Here the CDR3 DNA reads TGCAGCGTTGGGGGCACGAACCACGAGCAGTACTTC. It is translated as CSVGGTNHEQYF.

V is TRBV27 and J is TRBJ2-1; TRBD2 agrees at 7 bases. The CDR3 length is 16 residues. Looked up from germline, CDR1 is MNHEY and CDR2 is SMNVEV (reference sequence). V lost 6 bases, J lost 7 bases, and 15 bases stayed unmatched. For the CDR3, the DNA is TGTGCCAGCAGGGTCTTTGAGGGGACGCGGGGGAATGAGCAGTTCTTC. Residues: CASRVFEGTRGNEQFF.

This clone was seen only a few times. This chain uses TRBV3-1 (or the pseudogene TRBV3-2) with TRBJ2-7; tentatively, D is TRBD2 (6 bases). Trimming removed 2 bases at V and 2 bases at J, with 19 bases between. The CDR3 runs to 17 residues. Germline CDR1 and CDR2: LGHDT and YNNKEL (reference sequence). CDR3 sequence reads: CASSQTGSGFRTYEQYF. In DNA, the CDR3 is TGTGCCAGCAGCCAAACGGGCAGCGGGTTCAGGACCTACGAGCAGTACTTC.

This clone was found once. This chain links TRBV11-2 with TRBJ2-7; weak D call: TRBD2 (6 bases). Germline values: CDR1 SGHAT, CDR2 FQNNGV. Trimming took 1 base from V and 3 from J, leaving 13 bases between them. The CDR3 is 15 amino acids. The CDR3 nucleotides are TGTGCCAGCAGCTTAGCTCCTGGGACTTACTACGAGCAGTACTTC. Translated: CASSLAPGTYYEQYF.

V usage is TRBV5-1 and J usage is TRBJ2-3; D is perhaps TRBD2 (6 bases). CDR3 size: 15 residues. Germline V gives CDR1 SGHRS, CDR2 YFSETQ. V lost 5 bases to trimming and J lost 1 base, with 14 bases between them. The CDR3 DNA reads TGCGCCAGCAGTCGGGGGTTTAGCGGCACAGATACGCAGTATTTT. Its translation: CASSRGFSGTDTQYF.

The chain couples TRBV18 to TRBJ2-1, with D possibly TRBD2 on 6 matching bases. The germline V and J ends were trimmed by 7 bases and 10 bases, with 14 bases remaining between them. The CDR3 consists of 12 residues. The germline V gene has CDR1 KGHSH and CDR2 LQKENI. DNA of the CDR3: TGTGCCAGCTTGGAGGGTGCGGAAGAGCAGTTCTTC. Translated, it gives CASLEGAEEQFF.

J is TRBJ1-4 and V is TRBV7-2; TRBD1 aligns across 7 bases. The trim removed 5 bases at V and 13 bases at J, leaving 13 bases unmatched. The CDR3 is 14 amino acids. Germline assignment: CDR1 SGHTA and CDR2 FQGNSA. CDR3 nucleotide sequence: TGTGCCAGCAGCCCTCCCGGGGTGAGGGACAGACTGTTTTTT. This gives the protein CASSPPGVRDRLFF. Looking up the rest from reference TRBV7-2 and TRBJ1-4 gives the full variable domain: GAGVSQSPSNKVTEKGKDVELRCDPISGHTALYWYRQSLGQGLEFLIYFQGNSAPDKSGLPSDRFSAERTGGSVSTLTIQRTQQEDSAVYLCASSPPGVRDRLFFGSGTQLSVL.

The chain is built from TRBV28 and TRBJ2-2; D perhaps matches TRBD1 (5 bases). This CDR3 is built from 14 residues. The V end was cut by 7 bases, the J end by 1 base, with 10 bases between. Per the germline V gene, CDR1 is MDHEN and CDR2 is SYDVKM. The CDR3: CASTGGQNTGELFF. The CDR3 DNA sequence: TGTGCCAGCACCGGCGGACAGAACACCGGGGAGCTGTTTTTT.

This sequence joins TRBV2 and TRBJ2-3, with TRBD2 identical over 12 bases. The CDR3 length is 15 residues. Germline V gives CDR1 SNHLY, CDR2 FYNNEI. Unmatched junction bases numbered 6, after V lost 6 bases and J lost 5 bases. The DNA of the CDR3 is TGTGCCAGCAGGAAGACTAGCGGGAGAGGAGATACGCAGTATTTT. Translating it yields CASRKTSGRGDTQYF.

This clone was seen a handful of times. CDR3 nucleotide sequence: TGTGCCAGCAGTTCCGGTAGCGGGTACTACGAGCAGTACTTC. It translates to CASSSGSGYYEQYF. This chain uses TRBV6-5 with TRBJ2-7; 7 nucleotides agree with TRBD2. The length of the CDR3 is 14 residues. Germline lookup yields CDR1 MNHEY and CDR2 SVGAGI. The V gene end was trimmed by 4 bases and the J gene end by 3 bases; junction bases not matched to a gene: 6.

This rearrangement joins TRBV6-5 to TRBJ2-4; TRBD1 agrees at 7 bases. The J segment lost 4 bases and the V segment lost 7 bases, leaving 4 bases of the junction unmatched. Germline V gives CDR1 MNHEY, CDR2 SVGAGI. The CDR3 length is 13 residues. CDR3 DNA sequence: TGTGCCAGCATGGGGACAGATAAAAACATTCAGTACTTC. It specifies CASMGTDKNIQYF.

The chain has TRBV23-1 and TRBJ2-4; D is perhaps TRBD2 (6 bases). TRBV23-1 is marked as an open reading frame, function uncertain. The ends were cut back, 0 bases at V and 4 bases at J, with 19 bases in the middle. This CDR3 contains 18 residues. CDR3 coding DNA: TGCGCCAGCAGTCAATCGGGGAAGACGAGGGCGGGGAAAAACATTCAGTACTTC. Translating gives CASSQSGKTRAGKNIQYF.

This clone has just one count. CDR3 sequence: CASSLRRPNSPLHF. Written as DNA, the CDR3 is TGTGCCAGCAGCTTGAGGAGACCAAATTCACCCCTCCACTTT. J is TRBJ1-6 and V is TRBV5-8; D ambiguous. Germline V gene data show CDR1 as SGHTS and CDR2 as YDEGEE. Trimming took off 1 base at V and 7 bases at J, with 9 bases between the two ends. The CDR3 is made up of 14 amino acids.

The chain employs TRBV19 and TRBJ1-4; the D gene is possibly TRBD1 (6 bases). Per the germline V gene, CDR1 is LNHDA and CDR2 is SQIVND (reference sequence). V shed 10 bases and J shed 3 bases, with 18 bases lying between them. CDR3 size: 15 residues. The DNA of the CDR3 is TGTGCCACCCAAGAATTGGGGGCGTCTAATGAAAAACTGTTTTTT. As protein: CATQELGASNEKLFF.

The J gene is TRBJ2-1, the V gene TRBV2; 8 nucleotides agree with TRBD2. Germline CDR1 and CDR2: SNHLY and FYNNEI. With 11 bases clipped from V and 4 bases from J, the junction kept 7 bases outside the gene matches. This CDR3 region has 13 residues. The CDR3 DNA is TGTGCCGCGGAAACTAGCGGATACAATGAGCAGTTCTTC. It is translated as CAAETSGYNEQFF.

The V and J genes are TRBV28 and TRBJ1-6, with D unresolved. Germline assignment: CDR1 MDHEN and CDR2 SYDVKM. CDR3 length: 15 residues. Trimming stripped 7 bases from V and 9 bases from J, with 19 bases between. CDR3 protein: CASTPGFSRGSPLHF. CDR3 nucleotide sequence: TGTGCCAGCACACCGGGTTTCTCGCGGGGTTCACCCCTCCACTTT.

This clone was recorded only once. The chain carries TRBV19 and TRBJ2-3; 12 nucleotides align to TRBD2. The CDR3 is 16 amino acids. CDR1 LNHDA and CDR2 SQIVND come from the germline V gene (reference sequence). Trimming at V came to 4 bases and at J to 0 bases, leaving 2 bases not matched to a gene. The CDR3 is CASSRTSGTSTDTQYF. CDR3 DNA: TGTGCCAGTAGTAGGACTAGCGGGACTAGCACAGATACGCAGTATTTT.

This clone was counted once. CDR3 in DNA: TGTGCCAGCAGTGAACCAGCCGGGCGGGGGGGATACAATGAGCAGTTCTTC. Protein product: CASSEPAGRGGYNEQFF. The rearrangement links TRBV6-1 to TRBJ2-1; 9 bases agree with TRBD2. CDR1 is MNHNS, CDR2 SASEGT, per germline. The junction had 9 bases not matched to a gene; V was cut back by 2 bases and J by 4 bases. The CDR3 extends over 17 amino acids.

The V gene is TRBV5-4, the J gene TRBJ2-2; 11 bases map to TRBD1. The germline gives CDR1 SGHNT, CDR2 YYREEE (reference sequence). Unmatched junction bases numbered 4, after V lost 2 bases and J lost 4 bases. This CDR3 is 16 amino acids long. The CDR3 spells CASSFAGTGGTGELFF. Written as DNA, the CDR3 is TGTGCCAGCAGCTTCGCCGGGACAGGGGGCACCGGGGAGCTGTTTTTT.

The chain joins TRBV10-1 to TRBJ1-1; D possibly corresponds to TRBD1 (5 bases). V gave up 8 bases and J gave up 6 bases, with 13 bases separating them. This CDR3 region has 12 residues. The germline CDR1 and CDR2 sequences are WNHNN and SYGVQD (reference sequence). Here the CDR3 reads CASGGLGAEAFF. The CDR3 bases are TGCGCCAGCGGGGGACTCGGCGCTGAAGCTTTCTTT.

The chain has TRBV5-1 and TRBJ2-5; TRBD2 matches at 12 bases. CDR3 length equals 15 residues. Germline loops: CDR1 SGHRS, CDR2 YFSETQ. V lost 4 bases to trimming and J lost 5 bases; unmatched junction nucleotides: 6. The chain's CDR3 is CASSGRLAGDETQYF. The CDR3 coding sequence is TGCGCCAGCAGCGGAAGACTAGCGGGAGATGAGACCCAGTACTTC.

The rearrangement uses TRBV5-1 and TRBJ2-3; 9 bases fit TRBD2. Germline-derived CDR1 and CDR2 are SGHRS and YFSETQ. With 5 bases clipped from V and 3 bases from J, the junction kept 10 bases outside the gene matches. The CDR3 has 16 residues. The CDR3 region is CASSTQSSGETDTQYF. CDR3 DNA: TGCGCCAGCAGTACTCAGTCTAGCGGGGAGACAGATACGCAGTATTTT.

The rearrangement uses TRBV5-1 and TRBJ2-3; D is possibly TRBD1 (5 bases). The V end lost 0 bases, the J end lost 0 bases, and 11 bases lay between the germline ends. The germline V gene encodes CDR1 SGHRS and CDR2 YFSETQ. The CDR3 contains 16 residues. In DNA form, the CDR3 reads TGCGCCAGCAGCTTGGTGTCAGGGTCTAGCACAGATACGCAGTATTTT. It is translated as CASSLVSGSSTDTQYF.

The chain combines TRBV28 with TRBJ1-5; perhaps TRBD1 as D (5 bases). V was cut by 7 bases and J by 3 bases, with 13 bases left in between. The CDR3 covers 14 residues. CDR1 and CDR2 (germline): MDHEN, SYDVKM. The chain's CDR3 is CASTRRGNNQPQHF. In DNA form, the CDR3 reads TGTGCCAGCACCCGGAGGGGAAACAATCAGCCCCAGCATTTT.

This clone has just one count. The chain carries TRBV28 and TRBJ2-7; the match to TRBD2 covers 12 bases. Germline CDR1 and CDR2: MDHEN and SYDVKM. This CDR3 is 15 amino acids long. Germline trimming cut 8 bases from V and 2 bases from J; bases unmatched to any gene: 7. CDR3 loop: CASYTWTSGTYEQYF. The CDR3 nucleotides read TGTGCCAGCTACACGTGGACTAGCGGGACCTACGAGCAGTACTTC.